The rows below give T cell receptor beta chains drawn from one sample of a study of T cell responses to AZD1222 COVID-19 vaccine. Sequencing was performed with immunoSEQ multiplex PCR; in TCRdb, only in-frame clones are kept and a portion is missing. The data hold around 85,000 clones, with roughly 90% observed a single time. Sequenced here: peripheral blood, sampled 28 days after the second AZD1222 dose. All receptors derive from an adult who received the AZD1222 COVID-19 vaccine. Each CDR3 is given with its conserved first and last residue. The order of the fields is D gene, J gene, CDR3 length, V gene, clone size, CDR3 protein, CDR3 DNA. D genes are given only for firm matches. Not all rows give a size; the values are once, few, many and, for expanded clones, a class.

TRBD1,TRBJ1-2,14,TRBV7-2,.,CASSSVDRVRGYTF,TGTGCCAGCAGCTCCGTCGACAGGGTGAGAGGCTACACCTTC
.,TRBJ2-3,15,TRBV4-2,few,CASSPQISSTDTQYF,TGTGCCAGCAGCCCTCAAATTTCTAGCACAGATACGCAGTATTTT
.,TRBJ1-6,13,TRBV19,once,CASRKEGFSPLHF,TGTGCCAGTCGAAAAGAGGGGTTTTCACCCCTCCACTTT
TRBD1,TRBJ2-5,17,TRBV28,.,CASSLGVAAQPGGTQYF,TGTGCCAGCAGTTTAGGAGTTGCGGCGCAGCCAGGGGGGACCCAGTACTTC
.,TRBJ1-2,13,TRBV9,.,CASSPNLNYGYTF,TGTGCCAGCAGCCCTAACCTTAACTATGGCTACACCTTC
TRBD1,TRBJ1-1,15,TRBV19,.,CASSMDRVRNTEAFF,TGTGCCAGTAGTATGGACAGGGTGCGGAACACTGAAGCTTTCTTT
.,TRBJ1-6,14,TRBV5-5,.,CASSLEGYNSPLHF,TGTGCCAGCAGCTTGGAGGGATATAATTCACCCCTCCACTTT
TRBD1,TRBJ2-7,13,TRBV6-5,.,CASRATGGDEQYF,TGTGCCAGCAGGGCAACAGGGGGTGACGAGCAGTACTTC
.,TRBJ1-6,15,TRBV6-6,.,CASNRGGGSNSPLHF,TGTGCCAGCAACCGGGGGGGAGGGTCCAATTCACCCCTCCACTTT
.,TRBJ2-3,15,TRBV10-3,.,CATGKLSPSTDTQYF,TGTGCCACCGGAAAGTTGAGTCCTAGCACAGATACGCAGTATTTT
TRBD1,TRBJ1-5,15,TRBV7-2,.,CASSQGGASNQPQHF,TGTGCCAGCAGCCAAGGGGGCGCGAGCAATCAGCCCCAGCATTTT
.,TRBJ2-7,13,TRBV7-9,.,CASSLEVPYEQYF,TGTGCCAGCAGCTTAGAAGTACCCTACGAGCAGTACTTC
.,TRBJ2-6,19,TRBV19,.,CASSSKRDGWLSGANVLTF,TGTGCCAGTAGTTCGAAAAGGGACGGCTGGCTCTCTGGGGCCAACGTCCTGACTTTC
.,TRBJ1-1,13,TRBV14,.,CASSQSVNTEAFF,TGTGCCAGCAGCCAATCCGTAAACACTGAAGCTTTCTTT
.,TRBJ2-7,14,TRBV4-3,.,CASSQDHGTYEQYF,TGCGCCAGCAGCCAAGATCACGGAACGTACGAGCAGTACTTC
.,TRBJ2-1,12,TRBV18,.,CASSSQAHEQFF,TGTGCCAGCTCATCACAGGCTCATGAGCAGTTCTTC
.,TRBJ1-5,13,TRBV25-1,.,CASSGPAGLPQHF,TGTGCCAGCAGTGGCCCCGCGGGCTTGCCCCAGCATTTT
.,TRBJ1-1,14,TRBV28,.,CASSPRSVNTEAFF,TGTGCCAGCAGTCCCAGGAGCGTGAACACTGAAGCTTTCTTT
.,TRBJ1-4,17,TRBV19,.,CASSIDVLAATNEKLFF,TGTGCCAGTAGTATAGATGTCCTGGCGGCAACTAATGAAAAACTGTTTTTT
TRBD1,TRBJ2-4,14,TRBV6-4,.,CASRPKDRVAIQYF,TGTGCCAGCAGGCCCAAGGACAGGGTGGCCATTCAGTACTTC
.,TRBJ2-4,16,TRBV5-4,.,CASSRASDLAKNIQYF,TGTGCCAGCAGCAGAGCCAGTGATCTAGCCAAAAACATTCAGTACTTC
TRBD1,TRBJ2-7,13,TRBV12-3/TRBV12-4,.,CASSPSGTGEQYF,TGTGCCAGCAGCCCCTCAGGGACAGGCGAGCAGTACTTC
TRBD1,TRBJ1-2,14,TRBV5-1,.,CASSFRTGNYGYTF,TGCGCCAGCAGCTTCCGGACAGGAAACTATGGCTACACCTTC
TRBD1,TRBJ1-1,17,TRBV7-2,.,CASSPNGGTGVNTEAFF,TGTGCCAGCAGCCCCAACGGGGGGACAGGGGTGAACACTGAAGCTTTCTTT
.,TRBJ2-4,15,TRBV28,.,CASSPSGETKNIQYF,TGTGCCAGCAGCCCCTCCGGGGAAACCAAAAACATTCAGTACTTC
TRBD1,TRBJ1-5,17,TRBV28,once,CASTGTGVVRSNQPQHF,TGTGCCAGCACGGGGACAGGGGTTGTTAGAAGCAATCAGCCCCAGCATTTT
.,TRBJ1-2,14,TRBV24-1,few,CATSDLTGNYGYTF,TGTGCCACCAGTGATTTAACAGGGAACTATGGCTACACCTTC
.,TRBJ1-1,13,TRBV29-1,.,CSVEKGTDTEAFF,TGCAGCGTTGAAAAAGGGACTGACACTGAAGCTTTCTTT
.,TRBJ2-1,15,TRBV5-6,.,CASSLAGMGSDEQFF,TGTGCCAGCAGCTTGGCAGGAATGGGGAGTGATGAGCAGTTCTTC
TRBD2,TRBJ2-1,15,TRBV10-3,.,CAISDPGLAYNEQFF,TGTGCCATCAGTGACCCGGGACTAGCGTACAATGAGCAGTTCTTC
.,TRBJ1-5,15,TRBV14,.,CASSQDEGRDQPQHF,TGTGCCAGCAGCCAAGATGAGGGTAGGGATCAGCCCCAGCATTTT
.,TRBJ2-3,14,TRBV7-2,.,CASSRPQSTDTQYF,TGTGCCAGCAGCCGCCCCCAGAGCACAGATACGCAGTATTTT
.,TRBJ1-1,14,TRBV15,.,CATSRVRGDTEAFF,TGTGCCACCAGCAGGGTGAGAGGGGACACTGAAGCTTTCTTT
TRBD1,TRBJ2-5,16,TRBV13,.,CASSLEETGAQETQYF,TGTGCCAGCAGCTTAGAAGAGACAGGGGCTCAAGAGACCCAGTACTTC
.,TRBJ1-4,15,TRBV5-5,.,CASSMARATNEKLFF,TGTGCCAGCAGCATGGCGAGAGCAACTAATGAAAAACTGTTTTTT
.,TRBJ2-7,14,TRBV6-6,.,CASSYGEGSYEQYF,TGTGCCAGCAGTTATGGTGAGGGCTCCTACGAGCAGTACTTC
.,TRBJ2-5,15,TRBV9,.,CASSQGAGSGETQYF,TGTGCCAGCTCACAAGGGGCAGGGAGCGGGGAGACCCAGTACTTC
TRBD2,TRBJ2-7,16,TRBV7-2,.,CASSLSSSGVHYEQYF,TGTGCCAGCAGCTTAAGTAGTAGCGGGGTACACTACGAGCAGTACTTC
TRBD1,TRBJ2-7,15,TRBV18,.,CASSPRDRGRDEQYF,TGTGCCAGCTCACCACGGGACAGGGGTAGGGACGAGCAGTACTTC
.,TRBJ2-1,14,TRBV6-5,.,CASGGASSYNEQFF,TGTGCCAGCGGGGGGGCGAGCTCCTACAATGAGCAGTTCTTC
.,TRBJ1-5,12,TRBV20-1,few,CSASGGNQPQHF,TGCAGTGCTAGTGGGGGCAATCAGCCCCAGCATTTT
TRBD1,TRBJ1-2,16,TRBV5-1,.,CASSLAEGARGYGYTF,TGCGCCAGCAGCTTGGCGGAGGGGGCGCGGGGCTATGGCTACACCTTC
.,TRBJ2-2,15,TRBV6-5,.,CASTRTYANTGELFF,TGTGCCAGCACCCGGACCTACGCGAACACCGGGGAGCTGTTTTTT
TRBD2,TRBJ2-5,16,TRBV30,.,CAWTAGGGTWEETQYF,TGTGCCTGGACCGCGGGCGGGGGTACCTGGGAAGAGACCCAGTACTTC
TRBD2,TRBJ2-5,16,TRBV24-1,.,CATSADLRGGRETQYF,TGTGCCACCAGTGCCGATTTACGGGGGGGCCGGGAGACCCAGTACTTC
.,TRBJ2-3,15,TRBV5-1,.,CASSPPGTSTDTQYF,TGCGCCAGCAGTCCGCCCGGGACTAGCACAGATACGCAGTATTTT
.,TRBJ1-1,15,TRBV11-2,.,CASSRTGSWNTEAFF,TGTGCCAGCAGCCGCACAGGCAGCTGGAACACTGAAGCTTTCTTT
.,TRBJ1-2,15,TRBV3-1/TRBV3-2,.,CASSLGRLANYGYTF,TGTGCCAGCAGCTTGGGACGTCTAGCTAACTATGGCTACACCTTC
.,TRBJ2-6,16,TRBV28,.,CALQEATSSGANVLTF,TGTGCCCTCCAAGAGGCCACGAGCTCTGGGGCCAACGTCCTGACTTTC
.,TRBJ2-3,15,TRBV9,once,CASSVARVRTDTQYF,TGTGCCAGCAGCGTAGCCCGGGTACGAACAGATACGCAGTATTTT
TRBD1,TRBJ2-7,15,TRBV7-6,.,CASSLSGTGTEEQYF,TGTGCCAGCAGCTTGTCCGGGACAGGAACGGAGGAGCAGTACTTC
.,TRBJ2-7,15,TRBV7-2,.,CASSFRGRQIDEQYF,TGTGCCAGCAGCTTTCGGGGTAGGCAGATCGACGAGCAGTACTTC
.,TRBJ1-2,16,TRBV4-2,.,CASSQDWRGLNYGYTF,TGTGCCAGCAGCCAAGATTGGAGGGGACTTAACTATGGCTACACCTTC
.,TRBJ2-7,15,TRBV7-2,.,CASSPPDLGAYEQYF,TGTGCCAGCAGCCCTCCGGACCTGGGGGCCTACGAGCAGTACTTC